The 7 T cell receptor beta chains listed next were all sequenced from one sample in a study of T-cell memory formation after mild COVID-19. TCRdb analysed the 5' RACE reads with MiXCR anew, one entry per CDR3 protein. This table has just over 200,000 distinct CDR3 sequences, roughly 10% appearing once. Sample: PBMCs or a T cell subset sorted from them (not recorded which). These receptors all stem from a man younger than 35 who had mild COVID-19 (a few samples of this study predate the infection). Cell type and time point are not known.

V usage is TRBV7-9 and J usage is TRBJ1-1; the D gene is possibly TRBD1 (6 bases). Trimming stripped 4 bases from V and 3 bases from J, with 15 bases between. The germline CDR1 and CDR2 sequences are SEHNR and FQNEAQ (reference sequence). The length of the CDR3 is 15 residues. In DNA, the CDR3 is TGTGCCAGCAGCTCCAGGGGAAACCGATACACTGAAGCTTTCTTT. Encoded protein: CASSSRGNRYTEAFF.

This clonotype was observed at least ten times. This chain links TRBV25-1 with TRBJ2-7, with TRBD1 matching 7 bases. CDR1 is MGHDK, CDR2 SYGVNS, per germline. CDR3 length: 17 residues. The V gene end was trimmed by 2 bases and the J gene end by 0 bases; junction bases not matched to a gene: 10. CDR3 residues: CASSETPRGQSSYEQYV. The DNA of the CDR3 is TGTGCCAGCAGTGAAACACCGAGGGGGCAATCCTCCTACGAGCAGTACGTC.

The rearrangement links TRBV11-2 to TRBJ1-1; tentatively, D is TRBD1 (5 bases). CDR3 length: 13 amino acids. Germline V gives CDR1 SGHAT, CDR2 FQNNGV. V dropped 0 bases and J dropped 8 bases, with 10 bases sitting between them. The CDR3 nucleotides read TGTGCCAGCAGCTTAGAAAGGGGTTTGGAAGCTTTCTTT. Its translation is CASSLERGLEAFF.

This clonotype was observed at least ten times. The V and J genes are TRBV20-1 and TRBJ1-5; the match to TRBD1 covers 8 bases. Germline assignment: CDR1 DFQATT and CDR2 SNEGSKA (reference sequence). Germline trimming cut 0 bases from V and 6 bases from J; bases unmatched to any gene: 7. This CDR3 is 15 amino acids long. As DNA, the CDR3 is TGCAGTGCTAGAGAGGGGGGAACAGGGGGTCAGCCCCAGCATTTT. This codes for CSAREGGTGGQPQHF.

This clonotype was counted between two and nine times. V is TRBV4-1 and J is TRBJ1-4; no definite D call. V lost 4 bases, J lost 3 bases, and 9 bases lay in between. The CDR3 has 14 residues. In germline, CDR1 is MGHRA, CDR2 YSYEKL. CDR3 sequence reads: CASSPDLPNEKLFF. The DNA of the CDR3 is TGCGCCAGCAGCCCCGACCTGCCTAATGAAAAACTGTTTTTT.

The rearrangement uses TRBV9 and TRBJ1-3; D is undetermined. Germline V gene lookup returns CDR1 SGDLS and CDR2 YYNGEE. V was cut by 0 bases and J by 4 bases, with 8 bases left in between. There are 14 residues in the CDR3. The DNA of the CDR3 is TGTGCCAGCAGCGTAGTGGGTTACGGAAACACCATATATTTT. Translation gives CASSVVGYGNTIYF.

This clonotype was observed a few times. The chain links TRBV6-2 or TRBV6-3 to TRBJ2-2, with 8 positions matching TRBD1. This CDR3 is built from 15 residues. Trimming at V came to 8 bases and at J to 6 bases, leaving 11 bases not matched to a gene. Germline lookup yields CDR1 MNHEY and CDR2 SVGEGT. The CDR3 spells CASGAQGAPSGELFF. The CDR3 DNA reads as TGTGCCAGCGGGGCCCAGGGGGCCCCATCCGGGGAGCTGTTTTTT.